Below are 21 T cell receptor beta chains sequenced from a single sample in a study of T cell responses to AZD1222 COVID-19 vaccine (dated by TCRdb to 2020 to 2023). Library creation used the immunoSEQ multiplex PCR assay. Drawn from immuneACCESS, this table holds only the in-frame rearrangements with V and J called that TCRdb kept. Clones are partly lost; checked studies trace under half to an unresolved V gene and leave the rest unexplained. This sample is represented by around 97,000 clones; 90% to 95% of them were singletons. 45% to 50% of the sample comes from the top ten. Sample time point, as interpreted from the label and publication: baseline before first vaccination. Sequences were derived from peripheral blood, sampled on day 0 of AZD1222 vaccination. These receptors were collected from an adult in good health.

The V and J genes are TRBV4-1 and TRBJ2-1, with TRBD2 matching 7 bases. V lost 1 base to trimming and J lost 0 bases; unmatched junction nucleotides: 6. Germline V gives CDR1 MGHRA, CDR2 YSYEKL. The CDR3 is 17 amino acids. CDR3: CASSQAPGGSSYNEQFF. The DNA of the CDR3 is TGCGCCAGCAGCCAAGCACCCGGCGGGAGCTCCTACAATGAGCAGTTCTTC.

J is TRBJ2-3 and V is TRBV6-4; D not resolved. V lost 0 bases to trimming and J lost 0 bases, with 7 bases between them. The CDR3 extends over 15 amino acids. Per germline, CDR1 MRHNA and CDR2 SNTAGT. The CDR3 coding sequence is TGTGCCAGCAGTGACTCGGAGTTTAGCACAGATACGCAGTATTTT. Translated: CASSDSEFSTDTQYF.

This rearrangement joins TRBV5-1 to TRBJ2-2, with unresolved D. Germline CDR1 SGHRS, CDR2 YFSETQ. V was trimmed by 3 bases and J by 4 bases, leaving 10 bases between them. The CDR3 is 14 amino acids. This CDR3 reads CASSSTYGTGELFF. The CDR3 nucleotides are TGCGCCAGCAGCTCAACGTACGGCACCGGGGAGCTGTTTTTT.

The chain links TRBV2 to TRBJ2-2, with D possibly being TRBD1 (6 bases). Trimming took 0 bases from V and 4 from J, leaving 18 bases between them. The CDR3 totals 18 residues. Germline V gives CDR1 SNHLY, CDR2 FYNNEI. This chain's CDR3 is CASSEATPTGWGTGELFF. The CDR3, as DNA: TGTGCCAGCAGTGAAGCAACCCCCACAGGGTGGGGCACCGGGGAGCTGTTTTTT.

The chain combines TRBV28 with TRBJ2-7; tentative D call: TRBD1 (6 bases). The germline V gene has CDR1 MDHEN and CDR2 SYDVKM. The ends were cut back, 7 bases at V and 1 base at J, with 11 bases in the middle. The CDR3 consists of 13 residues. In nucleotides, the CDR3 is TGTGCCAGCATGTCAGGGGATTCCTACGAGCAGTACTTC. It translates to CASMSGDSYEQYF.

V gene TRBV18 combines with J gene TRBJ2-7; possible D gene TRBD2, 6 bases. Germline V lookup: CDR1 KGHSH, CDR2 LQKENI. The V and J ends lost 3 bases and 0 bases respectively, with 15 bases between them. The CDR3 length is 16 residues. The CDR3 DNA reads as TGTGCCAGCTCACCCACACCGGAGGGTAGCTCCTACGAGCAGTACTTC. This gives the protein CASSPTPEGSSYEQYF.

In its sample, this clone was seen a few times. The chain joins TRBV7-9 to TRBJ2-1, with 8 nucleotides matching TRBD2. The CDR3 is 17 amino acids. The trim removed 4 bases at V and 7 bases at J, leaving 15 bases unmatched. Germline V gene data show CDR1 as SEHNR and CDR2 as FQNEAQ (reference sequence). In DNA form, the CDR3 reads TGTGCCAGCAGCTCTACCGTACTAGCGGACACTAGTAATGAGCAGTTCTTC. Residues: CASSSTVLADTSNEQFF.

This chain joins TRBV28 and TRBJ1-4; tentatively, D is TRBD1 (5 bases). This CDR3 is built from 14 residues. With 3 bases removed from V and 7 bases from J, the gap between germline ends came to 12 bases. Germline V CDR1 and CDR2: MDHEN, SYDVKM. In DNA, the CDR3 is TGTGCCAGCAGTTTCCTCTTCGGGGGTGAAAAACTGTTTTTT. Translation: CASSFLFGGEKLFF.

This clone has a single count. The rearrangement links TRBV27 to TRBJ2-3, with no clear D. Trimming shortened V by 7 bases and J by 0 bases, and 11 bases separated the two germline ends. CDR3 size: 14 residues. Germline V gives CDR1 MNHEY, CDR2 SMNVEV (reference sequence). CDR3 sequence (DNA): TGTGCCAGCACCCCCCTACTGAGCACAGATACGCAGTATTTT. Protein: CASTPLLSTDTQYF.

The rearrangement joins TRBV30 to TRBJ1-2; D is ambiguous. Germline V CDR1 and CDR2: GTSNPN, SVGIG (reference sequence). The CDR3 sequence is 13 residues long. Trimming left V 0 bases short and J 0 bases short, with 5 bases between. The CDR3 DNA sequence: TGTGCCTGGAGTGTAGTATCTAACTATGGCTACACCTTC. This sequence encodes CAWSVVSNYGYTF.

This clone was observed a handful of times. The V gene is TRBV24-1, the J gene TRBJ1-1; D might be TRBD1 (6 bases). The length of the CDR3 is 17 residues. CDR1 and CDR2 (germline): KGHDR, SFDVKD. Trimming removed 0 bases from V and 3 bases from J, with 16 bases in between. CDR3 residues: CATSDLGQGPGHTEAFF. The CDR3 bases are TGTGCCACCAGTGATTTGGGGCAGGGGCCCGGGCACACTGAAGCTTTCTTT.

This clone has just one count. The chain combines TRBV7-2 with TRBJ2-5; no definite D call. The CDR3 is made up of 14 amino acids. CDR1 SGHTA and CDR2 FQGNSA come from the germline V gene. V lost 0 bases and J 4 bases, leaving 9 bases between the germline ends. The CDR3 loop is CASSLAGWRETQYF. CDR3 in DNA: TGTGCCAGCAGCTTAGCGGGGTGGCGAGAGACCCAGTACTTC.

This chain connects TRBV9 to TRBJ1-1, with D possibly TRBD1 on 6 matching bases. CDR3 length equals 16 residues. V was pared by 4 bases and J by 3 bases, with 19 bases between. In germline, CDR1 is SGDLS, CDR2 YYNGEE. The CDR3 spells CASSPHLGAGDTEAFF. DNA for the CDR3: TGTGCCAGCAGCCCTCATCTGGGGGCGGGGGACACTGAAGCTTTCTTT.

The chain recombines TRBV5-1 with TRBJ2-2; TRBD1 or TRBD2 may be the D gene (5 bases each). The CDR3 consists of 15 residues. V was trimmed by 4 bases and J by 2 bases, leaving 12 bases between them. The V gene's germline CDR1 is SGHRS and CDR2 YFSETQ. In DNA form, the CDR3 reads TGCGCCAGCAGCCCGGGACGGACTAACACCGGGGAGCTGTTTTTT. It encodes CASSPGRTNTGELFF.

The rearrangement uses TRBV2 and TRBJ2-1; D gene ambiguous. The CDR3 totals 11 residues. CDR1 and CDR2 from the germline V gene are SNHLY and FYNNEI. Trimming stripped 10 bases from V and 7 bases from J, with 11 bases between. The CDR3 region is CAILSWNEQFF. The CDR3 DNA follows: TGTGCCATACTATCCTGGAATGAGCAGTTCTTC.

The chain carries TRBV29-1 and TRBJ1-3, with D tentatively TRBD1 (6 bases). The CDR3 length is 14 residues. Trimming removed 6 bases from V and 4 bases from J, with 16 bases in between. Per the germline V gene, CDR1 is SQVTM and CDR2 is ANQGSEA. The CDR3 DNA reads TGCAGCGTGGATGTTCATGGACAGGGAAACACCATATATTTT. Its protein product is CSVDVHGQGNTIYF. Drawing the rest from reference TRBV29-1 and TRBJ1-3, the complete variable domain is SAVISQKPSRDICQRGTSLTIQCQVDSQVTMMFWYRQQPGQSLTLIATANQGSEATYESGFVIDKFPISRPNLTFSTLTVSNMSPEDSSIYLCSVDVHGQGNTIYFGEGSWLTVV.

This clone was detected once. The chain links TRBV19 to TRBJ1-1; the match to TRBD1 covers 7 bases. Germline V gene sequence: CDR1 LNHDA, CDR2 SQIVND (reference sequence). CDR3 length: 15 amino acids. V shed 1 base, J shed 3 bases, and the junction held 5 bases outside the gene matches. The CDR3 region is CASSIATRGDTEAFF. CDR3 DNA sequence: TGTGCCAGTAGTATAGCCACCAGGGGGGACACTGAAGCTTTCTTT.

This clone occurred once. The chain links TRBV24-1 to TRBJ2-1; the D call may be TRBD1 or TRBD2 (5 bases each). The germline V gene has CDR1 KGHDR and CDR2 SFDVKD. CDR3 length: 15 residues. V dropped 2 bases and J dropped 0 bases, with 7 bases sitting between them. The CDR3 DNA reads TGTGCCACCAGTGATTCGGGACCCTCCTACAATGAGCAGTTCTTC. This codes for CATSDSGPSYNEQFF.

The chain recombines TRBV5-8 with TRBJ1-6; 10 nucleotides match TRBD1. CDR3 length: 16 residues. CDR1 and CDR2 (germline): SGHTS, YDEGEE. V shed 3 bases, J shed 7 bases, and the junction held 7 bases outside the gene matches. The CDR3 nucleotides read TGTGCCAGCAGCTCCCCCTCGGGACAGGGGAATTCACCCCTCCACTTT. Protein product: CASSSPSGQGNSPLHF.

The chain is built from TRBV9 and TRBJ2-7; 10 positions match TRBD1. Unmatched junction bases numbered 1, after V lost 3 bases and J lost 4 bases. Germline V gives CDR1 SGDLS, CDR2 YYNGEE. This CDR3 has 13 residues. CDR3 sequence (DNA): TGTGCCAGCAGCGGGACAGGGGGATACGAGCAGTACTTC. It translates to CASSGTGGYEQYF.

The chain combines TRBV5-1 with TRBJ2-7, with D unclear. The CDR3 is 15 residues long. Trimming left V 2 bases short and J 4 bases short, with 16 bases between. CDR1 is SGHRS, CDR2 YFSETQ, per germline. The CDR3 protein is CASSFNRGVGYEQYF. The CDR3 DNA sequence: TGCGCCAGCAGCTTTAACAGAGGCGTAGGTTACGAGCAGTACTTC.